This T cell receptor (beta chain) stems from a study of response to subunit inactivated influenza vaccine (dated by TCRdb to about 2018). About the full investigation: The study used deep quantitative T cell receptor repertoire profiling to track responses to a trivalent subunit inactivated influenza vaccine.

There are 13 amino acids in the CDR3, from cysteine to phenylalanine inclusive. Kept here is only the CDR3 DNA, which spans 39 bases and is read in frame from base 1. Per the germline V gene, LGHNA is the CDR1 and YNFKEQ is the CDR2. The junction carries 5 bases between V and J, which are trimmed by 5 bases and 0 bases respectively. Overall study results and their limits: The authors proposed that each seasonal influenza vaccination may bring in only a limited number of new T cells.

This clonotype occurred a few times. No cognate antigen has been identified for it. Per-nucleotide qualities are absent, and no much larger clonotype sits a single base away. Receptor amplification or capture employed RT-PCR. The instrument given in TCRdb is Illumina HiSeq 2500. TCRdb applied fastp at Q25 and MiXCR to the public reads, then kept only in-frame beta chains. Identical CDR3 proteins give one entry, which carries the most common genes and DNA. Recorded for this sample are 550,000 to 650,000 distinct CDR3 sequences; approximately 12% of them occurred a single time. About 10% of the sample lies in the top ten.

The sequence was obtained from a man over 45 who received an inactivated influenza vaccine. Donor details come from another sample of the same person, matched by shared clones. The rearrangement joined TRBV4-2 to TRBJ2-1, with no confidently assigned D gene. This specimen was PBMCs from blood, taken on the day of vaccination. The CDR3 region: CASSGVSYNEQFF. The bases are TGTGCCAGCAGCGGGGTCTCCTACAATGAGCAGTTCTTC.